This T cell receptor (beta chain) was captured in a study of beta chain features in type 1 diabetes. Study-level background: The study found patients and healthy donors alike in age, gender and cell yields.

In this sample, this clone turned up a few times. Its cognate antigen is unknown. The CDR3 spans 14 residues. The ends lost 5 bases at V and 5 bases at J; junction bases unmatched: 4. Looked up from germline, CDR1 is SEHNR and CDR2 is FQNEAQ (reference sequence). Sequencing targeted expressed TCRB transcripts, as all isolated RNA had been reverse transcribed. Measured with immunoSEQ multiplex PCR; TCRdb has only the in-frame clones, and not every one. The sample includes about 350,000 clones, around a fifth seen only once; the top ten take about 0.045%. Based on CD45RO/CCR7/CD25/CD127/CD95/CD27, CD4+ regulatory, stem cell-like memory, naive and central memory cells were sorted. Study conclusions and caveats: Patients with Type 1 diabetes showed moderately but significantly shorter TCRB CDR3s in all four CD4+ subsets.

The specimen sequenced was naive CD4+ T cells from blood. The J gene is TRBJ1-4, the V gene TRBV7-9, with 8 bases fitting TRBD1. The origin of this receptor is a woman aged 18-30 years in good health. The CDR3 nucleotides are TGTGCCAGCAGCCCTCGGACAGGGAATGAAAAACTGTTTTTT. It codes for CASSPRTGNEKLFF.